The T cell receptor beta chain described here comes from a study of blood T cell repertoires in COVID-19. Germline values: CDR1 MNHNS, CDR2 SASEGT. Trimming shortened V by 1 base and J by 1 base, and 8 bases separated the two germline ends. CDR3 size: 14 residues. Repertoires were generated with immunoSEQ multiplex PCR, while TCRdb's copy carries only in-frame clones and drops some. The table shows a few hundred thousand clones, with 70% to 90% occurring only once. The clonotype originates from a woman aged 30 to 39 with active or convalescent COVID-19. Sequences were obtained from peripheral blood. The V call is TRBV6-1, the J call TRBJ2-7; no reliable D call. The CDR3 nucleotides are TGTGCCAGCAGTGAAGGGCCATCTTCCTACGAGCAGTACTTC. It codes for CASSEGPSSYEQYF.